This T cell receptor (beta chain) derives from a study of T-cell memory formation after mild COVID-19. A few counts support this clonotype. TCRdb reprocessed the 5' RACE reads via MiXCR and lists one record per CDR3 protein. The sample records hundreds of thousands of distinct CDR3 sequences, approximately 14% being singletons. Sequenced: PBMCs or a T cell subset sorted from them (not recorded which). The sequence was obtained from a man between 18 and 29 years old who had mild COVID-19 (a few samples of this study predate the infection). Cell type and time point are not known.

The CDR3 reads CASRAPLADTQYF. The CDR3 coding sequence is TGTGCCAGCAGGGCGCCGCTTGCGGATACGCAGTATTTT. The rearrangement uses TRBV7-2 and TRBJ2-3, with D unclear. This CDR3 contains 13 residues. V dropped 6 bases and J dropped 6 bases, with 13 bases sitting between them. From germline, CDR1 is SGHTA and CDR2 FQGNSA.